This T cell receptor beta chain originates from a study of blood T cell repertoires in COVID-19 (TCRdb year 2020). Concerning the study at large: Collaborator samples came from the United States, Italy and Spain and covered acute and convalescent phases of COVID-19. The dataset comprised deeply sampled blood TCRbeta repertoires from subjects exposed to, actively infected with, or recovered from COVID-19. The repertoires were released in a freely available public database meant as a resource for research on the immune response to SARS-CoV-2. HLA class I and class II types, where available, came from metadata supplied by the sample provider rather than from assay-based typing. A de-identified subject ID, COVID-19 status, age in years and sex were almost always included in the sample metadata. Samples came from the ongoing ImmuneRACE study (first 160 participants) plus 1,254 subjects from 6 global collaborators. The prospective study material was composed of cDNA or gDNA derived from T cells, B-cell-depleted T cells, or PBMCs. Summary of the overall study and its limitations: The quantity of clinical and demographic metadata differed by source and by participant and was supplied without curation.

The CDR3 sequence holds 14 residues, the cysteine and phenylalanine included. CDR3 DNA only is kept here, 42 bases in frame from base 1. The V end loses 2 bases and the J end loses 7 bases, and a stretch of 11 bases separates them. CDR1 SGHVS and CDR2 FQNEAQ are derived from the germline V gene. TCRbeta CDR3 regions were amplified from genomic DNA by means of the immunoSEQ Assay, a bias-controlled multiplex PCR. The authors processed their data as follows. The number of nucleated cells in each sample was estimated by amplification of reference gene primers within the assay. To quantify the absolute abundance of each unique TCRbeta CDR3 rearrangement, sequence reads were collapsed and filtered. For each sample, productive Simpson clonality was calculated as the square root of Simpson's diversity index across productive rearrangements. TCRdb mirrors the immuneACCESS table, restricted to in-frame sequences. Some clones are absent from its copies; in checked studies, under half trace to an unresolved V gene, and the reason for the others is unknown. V and J calls and clone size are copied from that table; D and trimming were computed from the DNA. Across this sample there are roughly 120,000 clones, with approximately 82% seen only once. Jointly, the top ten make up 2% to 2.5% of the sample.

As to this clone: Its cognate antigen has yet to be identified. No quality values exist for individual bases; no much larger clone is one base distant.

Collaborating institutions collected whole blood in K2EDTA tubes following their own protocols. Collaborator samples were shipped for TCRbeta analysis as frozen whole blood, isolated PBMCs, or DNA extracted from either sample type. The sample comprised peripheral blood. This receptor was obtained from a young man with acute or convalescent COVID-19. Here the chain combines TRBV7-8 and TRBJ2-2; TRBD1 might be the D gene, on 5 matching bases. The DNA sequence follows: TGTGCCAGCAGCTTAAGGGGATTGGGCGGGGAGCTGTTTTTT. It translates as CASSLRGLGGELFF.